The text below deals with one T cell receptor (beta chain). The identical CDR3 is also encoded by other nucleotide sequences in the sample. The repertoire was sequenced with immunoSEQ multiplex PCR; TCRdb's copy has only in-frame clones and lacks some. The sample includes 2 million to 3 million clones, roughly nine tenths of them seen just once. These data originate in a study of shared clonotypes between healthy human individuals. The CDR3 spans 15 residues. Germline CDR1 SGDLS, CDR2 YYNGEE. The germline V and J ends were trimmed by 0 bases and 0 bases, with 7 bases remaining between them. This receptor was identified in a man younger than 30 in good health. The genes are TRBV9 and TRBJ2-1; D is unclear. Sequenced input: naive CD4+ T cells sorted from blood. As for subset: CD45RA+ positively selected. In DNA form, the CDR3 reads TGTGCCAGCAGCGTAGGAACTAACTCCTACAATGAGCAGTTCTTC. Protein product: CASSVGTNSYNEQFF.